This T cell receptor (beta chain) was recovered during a study of beta chain features in type 1 diabetes. Study observations and caveats: Among type 1 diabetes patients, VDJ junctions had fewer insertions and more deletions. Among patients with Type 1 diabetes, TCRB CDR3s were moderately but significantly shorter in every one of the four CD4+ subsets.

Sequenced material consisted of expressed TCRB transcripts (all of the isolated RNA was reverse transcribed). Reads averaged approximately 1 million for stem cell-like memory T cell samples. Using immunoSEQ multiplex PCR, the repertoire was profiled, and TCRdb retains in-frame clones only, with some absent. Of under 95,000 clones listed, 30% to 35% are singletons. In regard to this clone: The antigen remains unidentified.

With V trimmed by 6 bases and J by 0 bases, 1 base remained unmatched. The V gene's germline CDR1 is MDHEN and CDR2 SYDVKM. The CDR3 is made up of 14 amino acids. Sequenced input: stem cell memory CD4+ T cells from blood. The chain recombines TRBV28 with TRBJ2-2, with TRBD1 matching 7 bases. This TCR came from a woman aged 18 to 35 in good health. The CDR3 DNA is TGTGCCAGCAGCCAGGGGGCGAACACCGGGGAGCTGTTTTTT. Translated, it gives CASSQGANTGELFF.